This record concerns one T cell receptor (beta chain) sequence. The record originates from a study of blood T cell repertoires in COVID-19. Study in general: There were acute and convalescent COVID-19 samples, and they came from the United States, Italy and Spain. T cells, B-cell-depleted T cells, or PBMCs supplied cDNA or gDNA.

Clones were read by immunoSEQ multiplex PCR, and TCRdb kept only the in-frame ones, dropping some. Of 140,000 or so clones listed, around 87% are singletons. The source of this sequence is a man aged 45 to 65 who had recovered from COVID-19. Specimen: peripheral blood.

The CDR3 nucleotides read TGTGCCAGCAGCTTAAGGAGAAATGAGCAGTTCTTC. Its translation is CASSLRRNEQFF. The chain carries TRBV11-2 and TRBJ2-1; D remains ambiguous. Germline V gene data show CDR1 as SGHAT and CDR2 as FQNNGV. CDR3 size: 12 residues. Trimming stripped 2 bases from V and 7 bases from J, with 6 bases between.